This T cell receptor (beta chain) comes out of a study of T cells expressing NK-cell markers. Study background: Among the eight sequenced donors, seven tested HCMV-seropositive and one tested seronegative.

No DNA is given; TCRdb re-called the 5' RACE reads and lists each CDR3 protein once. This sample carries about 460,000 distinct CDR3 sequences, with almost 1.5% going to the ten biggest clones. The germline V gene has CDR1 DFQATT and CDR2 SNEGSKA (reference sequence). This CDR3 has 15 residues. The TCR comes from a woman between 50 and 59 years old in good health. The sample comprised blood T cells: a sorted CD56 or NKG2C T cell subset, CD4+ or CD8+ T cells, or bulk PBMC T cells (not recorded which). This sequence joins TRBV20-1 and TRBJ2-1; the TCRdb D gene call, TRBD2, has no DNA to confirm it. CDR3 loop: CSARVGGRALGEQFF.